Listed below are T cell receptor beta chains from one sample, sequenced in a study of cytomegalovirus exposure and HLA in healthy donors. Profiling relied on immunoSEQ multiplex PCR, and the TCRdb table lists in-frame clones only, not all of them. The data show 200,000 to 250,000 clones, roughly 78% seen once. The specimen sequenced was PBMCs. All receptors derive from a boy aged 5-17 years in good health and CMV-seronegative. The conserved cysteine and the conserved F or W are not part of the CDR3 here.

CDR3aa: ASSQEGTGWNEQF
len: 13
v_gene: TRBV4-1
j_gene: TRBJ2-1

CDR3aa: ASRASGRIHSGANVLT
len: 16
v_gene: TRBV5-6
j_gene: TRBJ2-6

CDR3aa: ASSWTSQETQY
len: 11
v_gene: TRBV2
j_gene: TRBJ2-5

CDR3aa: ATSREGASYEQY
len: 12
v_gene: TRBV15
j_gene: TRBJ2-7

CDR3aa: ASSPGTGVESPLH
len: 13
v_gene: TRBV5-1
j_gene: TRBJ1-6

CDR3aa: ASSYRRGRNIQY
len: 12
v_gene: TRBV6-5
j_gene: TRBJ2-4

CDR3aa: ASSFQGNYEQY
len: 11
v_gene: TRBV5-1
j_gene: TRBJ2-7

CDR3aa: ASSSGLAGGSHQETQY
len: 16
v_gene: TRBV10-1
j_gene: TRBJ2-5

CDR3aa: ASSSGPYGYT
len: 10
v_gene: TRBV13
j_gene: TRBJ1-2

CDR3aa: ASSQVLRGAFNQPQH
len: 15
v_gene: TRBV4-2
j_gene: TRBJ1-5

CDR3aa: ASSFEGDNEQF
len: 11
v_gene: TRBV5-6
j_gene: TRBJ2-1